This passage covers 27 T cell receptor beta chains from one sample sequenced in a study of T cell repertoires in cytomegalovirus infection. No cognate antigen is known for these TCRs. MiXCR, run by TCRdb on the reads, gives a single entry per CDR3 protein. The profile covers about 470,000 distinct CDR3 sequences, with under 45% appearing a single time and about 39% taken by the ten largest. The sample was cultured PBMCs, taken from culture after CMV antigen stimulation. Receptors originate from a human donor in good health (CMV status not recorded). Some clones in this sample may be carry-over from other donors' samples.

The sample holds a few counts of this clonotype. V is TRBV7-2 and J is TRBJ1-2; D gene uncertain. Germline-derived CDR1 and CDR2 are SGHTA and FQGNSA. Between the trimmed V and J ends, which lost 5 bases and 6 bases, there was a span of 19 bases. The CDR3 runs to 15 residues. The CDR3 loop reads CASSTRGMPGDGYTF. The DNA of the CDR3 is TGTGCCAGCAGCACCCGAGGGATGCCAGGCGATGGCTACACCTTC.

The rearrangement joins TRBV27 to TRBJ2-1; D remains ambiguous. The CDR3 spans 13 residues. With 0 bases removed from V and 5 bases from J, the gap between germline ends came to 5 bases. The germline gives CDR1 MNHEY, CDR2 SMNVEV (reference sequence). The CDR3 sequence is CASSLSLNNEQFF. Here the CDR3 DNA reads TGTGCCAGCAGTTTATCGTTGAACAATGAGCAGTTCTTC.

The V gene is TRBV11-2, the J gene TRBJ1-1, with a weak D call TRBD1 (5 bases). This CDR3 spans 13 amino acids. Trimming stripped 5 bases from V and 1 base from J, with 8 bases between. Germline V gene sequence: CDR1 SGHAT, CDR2 FQNNGV. The CDR3 DNA reads TGTGCCAGCAGCGCACAGGAGAACACTGAAGCTTTCTTT. Residues: CASSAQENTEAFF.

Comment on this clonotype: One end of the junction varies from germline; a read error may be responsible. This chain's CDR3 is CASSLQYTVSGNNIYF. Written as DNA, the CDR3 is TGTGCCAGCAGCTTACAATACACCGTCTCTGGAAACAACATATATTTT. The chain carries TRBV7-9 and TRBJ1-3, with unresolved D. The germline gives CDR1 SEHNR, CDR2 FQNEAQ (reference sequence). The CDR3 is 16 residues long.

This clonotype was seen a few times. This chain links TRBV6-2 or TRBV6-3 with TRBJ2-1; 7 nucleotides agree with TRBD2. The CDR3 is made up of 20 amino acids. J was trimmed by 4 bases and V by 0 bases; bases with no gene match: 18. Per germline, CDR1 MNHEY and CDR2 SVGEGT. CDR3 sequence (DNA): TGTGCCAGCAGTTACTCTTTGCGGGGAGGGGAGACACTAAGTTACAATGAGCAGTTCTTC. It yields the protein CASSYSLRGGETLSYNEQFF.

This chain connects TRBV18 to TRBJ1-1; 8 nucleotides line up with TRBD1. Germline V gene data show CDR1 as KGHSH and CDR2 as LQKENI. With V trimmed by 5 bases and J by 5 bases, 13 bases remained unmatched. The CDR3 sequence is 16 residues long. CDR3 loop: CASSTRTGGGETEAFF. The CDR3 nucleotides read TGTGCCAGCTCAACGAGAACAGGGGGAGGTGAAACTGAAGCTTTCTTT.

The CDR3 loop is CASRRGGGQNTEAFF. In DNA form, the CDR3 reads TGTGCCAGCAGACGGGGAGGGGGGCAGAACACTGAAGCTTTCTTT. The J gene is TRBJ1-1, the V gene TRBV2; D is possibly TRBD1 (6 bases). CDR3 length: 15 residues. Germline V lookup: CDR1 SNHLY, CDR2 FYNNEI. Between the trimmed V and J ends, which lost 6 bases and 1 base, there was a span of 15 bases.

The rearrangement links TRBV7-8 to TRBJ1-5; possibly TRBD1 for D (5 bases). Germline values: CDR1 SGHVS, CDR2 FQNEAQ. The V and J ends lost 6 bases and 9 bases respectively, with 15 bases between them. CDR3 length equals 13 residues. CDR3 residues: CASSQTPGGPQHF. The CDR3 DNA is TGTGCCAGCAGTCAGACCCCCGGGGGGCCCCAGCATTTT.

V is TRBV19 and J is TRBJ1-5; D is undetermined. Germline V gene sequence: CDR1 LNHDA, CDR2 SQIVND (reference sequence). Trimming removed 7 bases at V and 1 base at J, with 14 bases between. The CDR3 runs 15 residues. As DNA, the CDR3 is TGTGCCAGTACCACCTTGTACAGCAGCAATCAGCCCCAGCATTTT. It is translated as CASTTLYSSNQPQHF.

The chain employs TRBV5-4 and TRBJ2-3, with 12 bases identical to TRBD2. Germline loops: CDR1 SGHNT, CDR2 YYREEE (reference sequence). Germline trimming cut 3 bases from V and 2 bases from J; bases unmatched to any gene: 10. The CDR3 covers 18 residues. The CDR3 spells CASSSMTSGGLHTDTQYF. In DNA form, the CDR3 reads TGTGCCAGCAGCTCAATGACTAGCGGGGGCCTCCACACAGATACGCAGTATTTT.

The rearrangement joins TRBV5-1 to TRBJ1-5; D might be TRBD1 (5 bases). The CDR3 is made up of 16 amino acids. The germline V gene encodes CDR1 SGHRS and CDR2 YFSETQ. Trimming removed 3 bases from V and 8 bases from J, with 21 bases in between. The CDR3, as DNA: TGCGCCAGCAGCTCATCAACGATTGGGGGGGGGGAGCCCCAGCATTTT. Its translation is CASSSSTIGGGEPQHF.

The chain has TRBV4-3 and TRBJ2-2; TRBD2 is a possible D gene (6 bases). This CDR3 spans 15 amino acids. The ends were cut back, 3 bases at V and 5 bases at J, with 13 bases in the middle. Germline CDR1 is LGHNA and CDR2 is YSLEER. The CDR3 bases are TGCGCCAGCAGCCAGGGGGGTGGGGCTACCGGGGAGCTGTTTTTT. Amino acids: CASSQGGGATGELFF.

The chain employs TRBV20-1 and TRBJ2-7, with 7 bases that match TRBD2. The germline V gene has CDR1 DFQATT and CDR2 SNEGSKA (reference sequence). CDR3 size: 14 residues. Trimming cost V 4 bases and J 3 bases; bases outside gene matches: 9. The CDR3 DNA reads TGCAGTGCTAACCCCCTGGGGGGGTTCTACGAGCAGTACTTC. As protein: CSANPLGGFYEQYF.

The chain uses TRBV7-6 and TRBJ2-3, with D tentatively TRBD2 (6 bases). This CDR3 is built from 15 residues. The V gene lost 5 bases and the J gene lost 3 bases, with 15 bases spanning the gap. Germline V lookup: CDR1 SGHVS, CDR2 FNYEAQ. The CDR3 bases are TGTGCCAGCAGCGCGCCGGGAGACGGGACAGATACGCAGTATTTT. Translated: CASSAPGDGTDTQYF.

The genes are TRBV7-9 and TRBJ2-7; the D is unclear. Looked up from germline, CDR1 is SEHNR and CDR2 is FQNEAQ (reference sequence). The germline V and J ends were trimmed by 8 bases and 0 bases, with 8 bases remaining between them. The CDR3 covers 12 residues. CDR3 in amino acids: CASRLDSYEQYF. The CDR3 bases are TGTGCCAGCCGGTTAGACTCCTACGAGCAGTACTTC.

The chain uses TRBV6-5 and TRBJ1-5; no firm D call. Trimming took 5 bases from V and 3 from J, leaving 20 bases between them. The germline V gene encodes CDR1 MNHEY and CDR2 SVGAGI. The CDR3 loop spans 17 amino acids. CDR3 bases: TGTGCCAGCAGTAAGCCCCGGGGAAACACCCTCAATCAGCCCCAGCATTTT. It yields the protein CASSKPRGNTLNQPQHF.

Only a few counts were recorded for this clonotype. V and J are TRBV6-1 and TRBJ1-1; D remains unclear. Trimming removed 3 bases from V and 5 bases from J, with 13 bases in between. Germline V gives CDR1 MNHNS, CDR2 SASEGT. This CDR3 is built from 14 residues. In nucleotides, the CDR3 is TGTGCCAGCAGTGATACTGAGGGTGTAACTGAAGCTTTCTTT. Translated, it gives CASSDTEGVTEAFF.

This clonotype occurred a few times. J is TRBJ2-3 and V is TRBV12-3 or TRBV12-4; perhaps D is TRBD1 or TRBD2 (5 bases each). V lost 5 bases and J lost 14, with 23 bases in between. The CDR3 sequence is 14 residues long. CDR3 region: CASSLGTVSTQPYF. The CDR3 region has the DNA TGTGCCAGCAGTCTCGGGACCGTTAGTACGCAGCCGTATTTT.

This clonotype came up a few times. J is TRBJ2-7 and V is TRBV15, with D hard to call. The CDR3 spans 12 residues. V lost 5 bases and J 2 bases, leaving 7 bases between the germline ends. CDR1 and CDR2 from the germline V gene are LNHNV and YYDKDF (reference sequence). In DNA, the CDR3 is TGTGCCACCAGCGCCGGTGCCTACGAGCAGTACTTC. Encoded protein: CATSAGAYEQYF.

The chain has TRBV6-1 and TRBJ1-1, with D perhaps TRBD1 (5 bases). The CDR3 has 14 residues. Trimming removed 7 bases at V and 0 bases at J, with 12 bases between. The germline V gene encodes CDR1 MNHNS and CDR2 SASEGT. DNA for the CDR3: TGTGCCAGCACTGAGGACAACGTGAACACTGAAGCTTTCTTT. Translation: CASTEDNVNTEAFF.

V gene TRBV27 combines with J gene TRBJ2-3; TRBD2 matches at 7 bases. Unmatched junction bases numbered 8, after V lost 5 bases and J lost 0 bases. Germline values: CDR1 MNHEY, CDR2 SMNVEV (reference sequence). CDR3 length: 16 residues. CDR3 protein: CASSPTSGASTDTQYF. The CDR3 bases are TGTGCCAGCAGTCCCACCAGCGGGGCTAGCACAGATACGCAGTATTTT.

The rearrangement uses TRBV7-2 and TRBJ2-1, with 7 bases aligning to TRBD1. The length of the CDR3 is 15 residues. V trimming: 5 bases; J trimming: 10 bases; junction bases outside the gene matches: 14. Per the germline V gene, CDR1 is SGHTA and CDR2 is FQGNSA. In DNA, the CDR3 is TGTGCCAGCAGCGATACAGGGGCCCCAAAGTCAGAGCAGTTCTTC. It encodes CASSDTGAPKSEQFF.

Written as DNA, the CDR3 is TGTGCCAGCAGTCGGACAGGGGGGCCGTATCAGCCCCAGCATTTT. Translated, it gives CASSRTGGPYQPQHF. This sequence joins TRBV12-3 or TRBV12-4 and TRBJ1-5; TRBD1 aligns across 10 bases. Germline trimming cut 5 bases from V and 5 bases from J; bases unmatched to any gene: 6. The CDR3 spans 15 residues.

This clonotype appeared a single time. This chain uses TRBV7-6 with TRBJ1-6; tentatively, D is TRBD1 (6 bases). Trimming shortened V by 5 bases and J by 3 bases, and 14 bases separated the two germline ends. CDR3 length: 16 residues. Per the germline V gene, CDR1 is SGHVS and CDR2 is FNYEAQ. The CDR3, as DNA: TGTGCCAGCAGCCTAACACCGACAGGCTATAATTCACCCCTCCACTTT. Translated, it gives CASSLTPTGYNSPLHF.

This sequence joins TRBV12-3 or TRBV12-4 and TRBJ2-3; 7 bases map to TRBD2. Unmatched junction bases numbered 17, after V lost 5 bases and J lost 0 bases. This CDR3 is built from 19 residues. The CDR3 is CASSRTSSSWRESTDTQYF. In nucleotides, the CDR3 is TGTGCCAGCAGTCGCACCTCCTCCTCCTGGCGGGAGAGCACAGATACGCAGTATTTT.

The gene calls are TRBV7-2 and TRBJ2-5; TRBD1 or TRBD2 may be the D gene (5 bases each). The CDR3 spans 14 residues. Germline V lookup: CDR1 SGHTA, CDR2 FQGNSA. With 11 bases removed from V and 4 bases from J, the gap between germline ends came to 20 bases. CDR3: CALSGGFTGETQYF. In nucleotides, the CDR3 is TGTGCCCTGAGTGGGGGTTTTACGGGAGAGACCCAGTACTTC.

V and J are TRBV11-2 and TRBJ2-7, with 9 nucleotides matching TRBD1. The J segment lost 6 bases and the V segment lost 5 bases, leaving 11 bases of the junction unmatched. Germline V CDR1 and CDR2: SGHAT, FQNNGV. This CDR3 spans 15 amino acids. CDR3 bases: TGTGCCAGCAGCCCCAGGACAGGGGCGTGGAGCGAGCAGTACTTC. This gives the protein CASSPRTGAWSEQYF.